The sample holds a few counts of the clone carrying this T cell receptor beta chain. The data derive from a study of CD8+ T cells in alopecia areata. The CDR3 extends over 14 amino acids. V lost 3 bases and J lost 7, with 16 bases in between. Germline V gives CDR1 GTSNPN, CDR2 SVGIG (reference sequence). Treatment noted: oral pan-JAK inhibitor, 5-10 mg twice daily. cDNA reverse transcribed from extracted RNA served as the sequencing template. Assay used: immunoSEQ multiplex PCR; TCRdb lists only in-frame clones, some missing. The sample yields about 190,000 clones, 45% to 65% seen once. This TCR was recovered from a human donor with alopecia areata. This chain uses TRBV30 with TRBJ1-5, with TRBD1 as a possible D gene (6 bases). Specimen: CD4+ T cells sorted from blood, collected at week 4, from a patient treated with tofacitinib. The CDR3, as DNA: TGTGCCTGGAGCCTTGGGGGGGCATCCCAGCCCCAGCATTTT. Translating gives CAWSLGGASQPQHF.